This entry describes one T cell receptor (beta chain). No antigen is known for it. No base qualities exist here, and no much larger clone lies one base off it. This entry belongs to a study of blood T cell repertoires in COVID-19 (TCRdb year 2020). About the full investigation: Collaborator samples came from the United States, Italy and Spain and covered acute and convalescent phases of COVID-19. The material from the prospective study consisted of cDNA or gDNA derived from T cells, B-cell-depleted T cells, or PBMCs. Deeply sampled blood TCRbeta repertoires from subjects exposed to, actively infected with, or recovered from COVID-19 were included in the dataset. A freely available public database, intended as a resource for researchers studying the immune response to SARS-CoV-2, is where the repertoires were released. Samples were obtained from the ongoing ImmuneRACE study (first 160 participants) and from over 1,000 subjects provided by 6 global collaborators. Nearly every sample came with metadata listing a de-identified subject ID, COVID-19 status, age in years and sex. HLA class I and class II types, where available, came from metadata supplied by the sample provider rather than from assay-based typing.

The germline V gene (reference sequence) sets CDR1 to MNHEY and CDR2 to SMNVEV. The CDR3 runs 15 amino acids, cysteine and phenylalanine included. Just the 45-base CDR3 DNA is kept, in frame starting at base 1. Trimming removed 1 base from V and 7 bases from J, leaving 17 bases between the germline ends. Participants in the prospective study were aged roughly 18 to 90 years, lived in about two dozen United States geographic areas, and enrolled through a virtual design. In the prospective study, cohorts were assigned on the basis of participant-reported clinical history obtained from a screening survey and a study questionnaire. For ImmuneRACE Cohort 3, a participant was defined as recovered based on two consecutive negative NP/OP PCR tests, clearance by a healthcare professional, or resolution of symptoms. In the prospective study, mobile phlebotomists collected whole blood, serum and a nasopharyngeal or oropharyngeal swab from each participant. Prospective study participants could optionally give additional blood draws and questionnaires over a roughly two-month period. Prospective study blood samples were shipped either frozen or at room temperature before DNA extraction.

The research as a whole found: The quantity of clinical and demographic metadata differed by source and by participant and was supplied without curation.

The immunoSEQ Assay, a bias-controlled multiplex PCR, was used to amplify TCRbeta CDR3 regions from genomic DNA. In the authors' own workflow: The number of nucleated cells in each sample was estimated by amplification of reference gene primers within the assay. To quantify the absolute abundance of each unique TCRbeta CDR3 rearrangement, sequence reads were collapsed and filtered. Productive Simpson clonality was computed per sample as the square root of Simpson's diversity index over productive rearrangements. Sourced from immuneACCESS, this table was stored by TCRdb with only in-frame sequences that have V and J called. A share of the clones is absent; for the studies checked, an unresolved V gene accounts for under half, and the remainder has no known explanation. V and J calls and clone size are those listed in that table; D and trimming were worked out from the DNA. The sample table shows about 260,000 clones, and about nine tenths are seen once. Around 3% of the sample comes from the top ten.

Sequenced input: PBMCs or T cells enriched from blood (not recorded which). This TCR was recovered from a woman in her forties or fifties who had recovered from COVID-19. Recombination joined TRBV27 with TRBJ2-7; perhaps TRBD1 is the D gene, with 6 bases matching. In nucleotides, the sequence is TGTGCCAGCAGTTTATACTGGACAGCCTCAGGGGAGCAGTACTTC. The encoded protein is CASSLYWTASGEQYF.